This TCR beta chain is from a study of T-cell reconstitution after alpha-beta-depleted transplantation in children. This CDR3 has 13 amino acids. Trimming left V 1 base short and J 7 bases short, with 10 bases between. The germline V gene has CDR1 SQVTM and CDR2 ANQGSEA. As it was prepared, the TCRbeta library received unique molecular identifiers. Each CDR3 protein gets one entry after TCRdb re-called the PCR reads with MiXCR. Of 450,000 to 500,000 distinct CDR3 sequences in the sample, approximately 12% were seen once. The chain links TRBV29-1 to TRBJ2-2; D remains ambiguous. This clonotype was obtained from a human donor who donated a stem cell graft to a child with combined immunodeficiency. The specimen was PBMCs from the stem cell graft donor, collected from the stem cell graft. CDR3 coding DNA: TGCAGCGTTGAAGGTTCGCATGGCGGGGAGCTGTTTTTT. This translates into CSVEGSHGGELFF.